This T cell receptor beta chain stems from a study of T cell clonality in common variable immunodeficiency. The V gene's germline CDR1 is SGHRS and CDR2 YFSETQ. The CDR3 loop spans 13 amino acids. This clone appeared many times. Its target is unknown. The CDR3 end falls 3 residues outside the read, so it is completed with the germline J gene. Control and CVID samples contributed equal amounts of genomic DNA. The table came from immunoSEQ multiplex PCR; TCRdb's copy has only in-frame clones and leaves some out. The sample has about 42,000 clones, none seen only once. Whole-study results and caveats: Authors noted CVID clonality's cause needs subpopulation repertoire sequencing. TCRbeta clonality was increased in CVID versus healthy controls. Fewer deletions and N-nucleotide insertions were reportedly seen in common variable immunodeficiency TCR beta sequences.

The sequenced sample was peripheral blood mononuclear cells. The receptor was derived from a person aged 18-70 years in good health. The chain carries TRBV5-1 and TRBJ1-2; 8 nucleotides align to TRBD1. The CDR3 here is CASSLGQGGGYTF. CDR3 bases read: TGCGCCAGCAGCCTCGGACAGGGAGGGGGC.